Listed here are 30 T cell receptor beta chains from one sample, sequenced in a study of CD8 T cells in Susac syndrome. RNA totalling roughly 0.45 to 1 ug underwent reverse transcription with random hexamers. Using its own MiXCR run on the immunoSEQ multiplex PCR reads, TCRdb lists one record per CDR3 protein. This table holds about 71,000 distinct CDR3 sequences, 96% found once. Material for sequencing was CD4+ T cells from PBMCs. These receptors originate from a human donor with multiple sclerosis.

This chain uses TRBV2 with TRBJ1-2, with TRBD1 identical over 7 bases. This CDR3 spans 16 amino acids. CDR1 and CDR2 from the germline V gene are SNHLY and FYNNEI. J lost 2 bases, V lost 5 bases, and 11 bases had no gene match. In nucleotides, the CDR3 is TGTGCCAGCAGTTCCCTTATGAGGGACAGAAACTATGGCTACACCTTC. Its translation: CASSSLMRDRNYGYTF.

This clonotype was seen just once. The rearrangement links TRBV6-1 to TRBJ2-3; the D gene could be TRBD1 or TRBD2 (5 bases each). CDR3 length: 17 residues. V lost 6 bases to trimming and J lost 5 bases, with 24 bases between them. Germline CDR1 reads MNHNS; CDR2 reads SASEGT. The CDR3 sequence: CASRPPGRGRGLDTQYF. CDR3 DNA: TGTGCCAGCAGGCCCCCCGGACGGGGCCGAGGGTTAGATACGCAGTATTTT.

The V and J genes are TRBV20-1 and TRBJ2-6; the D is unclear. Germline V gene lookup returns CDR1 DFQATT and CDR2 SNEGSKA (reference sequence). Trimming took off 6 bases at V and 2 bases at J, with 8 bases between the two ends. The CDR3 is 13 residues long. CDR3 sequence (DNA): TGCAGTGCCCACAAGGCTGGGGCCAACGTCCTGACTTTC. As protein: CSAHKAGANVLTF.

CDR3 sequence (DNA): TGTGCCAGCAGCCAGGGACTAGCGGGAGTCCCGAGGGAAAACATTCAGTACTTC. This translates into CASSQGLAGVPRENIQYF. The rearrangement uses TRBV11-2 and TRBJ2-4; 14 bases are a match to TRBD2. V lost 5 bases to trimming and J lost 5 bases; unmatched junction nucleotides: 11. CDR1 and CDR2 (germline): SGHAT, FQNNGV. This CDR3 region has 18 residues.

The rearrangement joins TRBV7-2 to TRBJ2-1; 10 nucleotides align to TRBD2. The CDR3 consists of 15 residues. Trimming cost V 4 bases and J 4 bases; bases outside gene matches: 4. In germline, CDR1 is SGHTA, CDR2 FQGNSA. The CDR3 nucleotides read TGTGCCAGCAGCTCCAGGACTAGCGGTTACAATGAGCAGTTCTTC. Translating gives CASSSRTSGYNEQFF. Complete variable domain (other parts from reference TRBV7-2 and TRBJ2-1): GAGVSQSPSNKVTEKGKDVELRCDPISGHTALYWYRQSLGQGLEFLIYFQGNSAPDKSGLPSDRFSAERTGGSVSTLTIQRTQQEDSAVYLCASSSRTSGYNEQFFGPGTRLTVL.

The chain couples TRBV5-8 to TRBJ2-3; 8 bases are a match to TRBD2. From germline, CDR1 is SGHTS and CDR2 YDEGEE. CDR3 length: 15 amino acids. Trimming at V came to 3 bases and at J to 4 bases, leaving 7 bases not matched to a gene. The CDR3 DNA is TGTGCCAGCAGCTCAGGGACTAGTTTCGCAGATACGCAGTATTTT. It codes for CASSSGTSFADTQYF.

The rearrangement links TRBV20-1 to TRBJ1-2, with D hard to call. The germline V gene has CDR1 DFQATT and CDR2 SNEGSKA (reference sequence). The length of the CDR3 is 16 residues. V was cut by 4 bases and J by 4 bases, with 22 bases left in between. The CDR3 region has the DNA TGCAGTGCTACCCCCCGTGTCAGCCGAAATTTCTATGGCTACACCTTC. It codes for CSATPRVSRNFYGYTF.

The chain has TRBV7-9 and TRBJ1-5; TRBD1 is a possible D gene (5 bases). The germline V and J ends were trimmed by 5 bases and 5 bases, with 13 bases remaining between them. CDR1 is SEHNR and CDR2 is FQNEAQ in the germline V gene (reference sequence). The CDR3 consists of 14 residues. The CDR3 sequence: CASSRDLEYQPQHF. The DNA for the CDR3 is TGTGCCAGCAGCCGGGACTTAGAGTATCAGCCCCAGCATTTT.

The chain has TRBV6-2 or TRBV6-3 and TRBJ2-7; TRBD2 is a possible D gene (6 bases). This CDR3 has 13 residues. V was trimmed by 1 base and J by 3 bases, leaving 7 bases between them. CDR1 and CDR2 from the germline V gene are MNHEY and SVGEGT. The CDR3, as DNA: TGTGCCAGCAGTTACTGGGGGGACTACGAGCAGTACTTC. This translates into CASSYWGDYEQYF.

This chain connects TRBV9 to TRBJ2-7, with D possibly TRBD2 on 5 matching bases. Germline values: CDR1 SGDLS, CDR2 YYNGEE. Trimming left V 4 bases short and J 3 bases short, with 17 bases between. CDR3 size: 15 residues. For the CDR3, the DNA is TGTGCCAGCAGCTTTGGCCAAACGGGAAACTACGAGCAGTACTTC. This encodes CASSFGQTGNYEQYF.

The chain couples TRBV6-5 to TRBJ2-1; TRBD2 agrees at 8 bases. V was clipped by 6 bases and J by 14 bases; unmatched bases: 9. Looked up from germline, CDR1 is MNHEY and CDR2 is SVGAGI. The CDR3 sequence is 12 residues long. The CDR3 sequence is CASRGLAPTEFF. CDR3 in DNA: TGTGCCAGCAGAGGACTAGCCCCTACGGAGTTCTTC.

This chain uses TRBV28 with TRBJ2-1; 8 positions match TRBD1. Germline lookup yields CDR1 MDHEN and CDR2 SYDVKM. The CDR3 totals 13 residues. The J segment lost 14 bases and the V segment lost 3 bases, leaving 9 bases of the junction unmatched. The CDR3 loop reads CASSLSRRTGKFF. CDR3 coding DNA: TGTGCCAGCAGTTTGTCCCGGCGGACAGGGAAGTTCTTC.

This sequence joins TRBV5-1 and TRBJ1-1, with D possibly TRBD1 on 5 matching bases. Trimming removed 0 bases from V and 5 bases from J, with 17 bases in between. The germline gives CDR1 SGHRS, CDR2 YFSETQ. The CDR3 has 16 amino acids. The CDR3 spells CASSLGAGFMRTEAFF. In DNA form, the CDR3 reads TGCGCCAGCAGCTTGGGGGCAGGGTTTATGCGGACTGAAGCTTTCTTT.

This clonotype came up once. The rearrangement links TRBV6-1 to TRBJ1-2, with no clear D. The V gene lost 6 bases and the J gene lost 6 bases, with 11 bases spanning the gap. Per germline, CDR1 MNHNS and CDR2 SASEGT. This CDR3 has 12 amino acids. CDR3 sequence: CASRRNSDGYTF. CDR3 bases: TGTGCCAGCAGAAGAAACAGCGATGGCTACACCTTC.

The CDR3 loop reads CASSLVLAPNLNTQYF. As DNA, the CDR3 is TGTGCCAGCAGCTTAGTGTTGGCACCTAATCTGAATACGCAGTATTTT. The chain combines TRBV11-2 with TRBJ2-3; D ambiguous. The CDR3 length is 16 residues. The ends were cut back, 1 base at V and 7 bases at J, with 18 bases in the middle. The V gene's germline CDR1 is SGHAT and CDR2 FQNNGV.

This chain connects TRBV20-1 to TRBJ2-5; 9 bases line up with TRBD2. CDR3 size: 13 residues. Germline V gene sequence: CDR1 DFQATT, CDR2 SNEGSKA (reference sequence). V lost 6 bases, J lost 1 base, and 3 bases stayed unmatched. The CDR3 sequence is CSAAGGGQETQYF. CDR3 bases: TGCAGTGCCGCGGGGGGGGGCCAAGAGACCCAGTACTTC.

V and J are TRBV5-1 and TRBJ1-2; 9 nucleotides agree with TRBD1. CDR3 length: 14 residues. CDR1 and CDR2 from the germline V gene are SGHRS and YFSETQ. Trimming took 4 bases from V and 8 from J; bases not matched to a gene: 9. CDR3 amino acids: CASSARDRAKGYTF. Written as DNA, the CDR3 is TGCGCCAGCAGCGCCCGGGACAGGGCGAAAGGCTACACCTTC.

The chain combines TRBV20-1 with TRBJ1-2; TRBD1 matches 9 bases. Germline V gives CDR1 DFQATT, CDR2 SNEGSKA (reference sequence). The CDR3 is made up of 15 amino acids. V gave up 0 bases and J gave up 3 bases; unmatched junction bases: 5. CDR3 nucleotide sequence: TGCAGTGCTAGAGATCGGGACAGGGTTCACTATGGCTACACCTTC. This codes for CSARDRDRVHYGYTF.

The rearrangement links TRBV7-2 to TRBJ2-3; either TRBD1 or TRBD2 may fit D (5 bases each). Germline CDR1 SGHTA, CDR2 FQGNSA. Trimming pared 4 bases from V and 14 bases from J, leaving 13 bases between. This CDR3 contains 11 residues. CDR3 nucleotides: TGTGCCAGCAGCTCGGGGACCCTCATGTATTTT. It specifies CASSSGTLMYF.

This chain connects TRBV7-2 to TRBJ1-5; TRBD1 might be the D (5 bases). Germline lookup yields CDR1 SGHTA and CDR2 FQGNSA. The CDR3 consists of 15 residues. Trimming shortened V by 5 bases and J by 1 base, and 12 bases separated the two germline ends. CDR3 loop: CASSIFGGSNQPQHF. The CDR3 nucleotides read TGTGCCAGCAGCATCTTCGGGGGGAGCAATCAGCCCCAGCATTTT.

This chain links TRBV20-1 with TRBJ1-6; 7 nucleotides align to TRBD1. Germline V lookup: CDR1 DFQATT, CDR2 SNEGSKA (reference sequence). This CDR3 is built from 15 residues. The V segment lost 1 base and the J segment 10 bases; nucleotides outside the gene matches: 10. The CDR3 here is CSARGLNTGDSPLHF. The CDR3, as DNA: TGCAGTGCTAGAGGACTTAATACAGGGGACTCACCCCTCCACTTT.

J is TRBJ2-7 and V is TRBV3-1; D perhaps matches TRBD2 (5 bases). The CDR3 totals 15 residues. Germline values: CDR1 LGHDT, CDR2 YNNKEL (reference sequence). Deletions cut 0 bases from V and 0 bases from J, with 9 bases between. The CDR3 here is CASSQDVGSSYEQYF. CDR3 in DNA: TGTGCCAGCAGCCAAGATGTAGGGAGCTCCTACGAGCAGTACTTC.

The chain's CDR3 is CASSPVSTQGYTF. The CDR3 DNA is TGTGCCAGCAGTCCCGTTTCCACTCAGGGCTACACCTTC. The chain employs TRBV12-3 or TRBV12-4 and TRBJ1-2; D is ambiguous. The CDR3 sequence is 13 residues long. Trimming cost V 5 bases and J 8 bases, with 15 bases left between them.

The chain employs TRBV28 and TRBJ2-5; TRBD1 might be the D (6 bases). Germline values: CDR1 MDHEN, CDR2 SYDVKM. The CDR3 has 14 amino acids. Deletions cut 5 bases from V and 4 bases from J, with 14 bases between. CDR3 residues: CASSPGRGTETQYF. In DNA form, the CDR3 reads TGTGCCAGCAGTCCGGGCAGGGGTACAGAGACCCAGTACTTC.

For the CDR3, the DNA is TGCAGTGCTAGAGATCCGACTAGCGGGGTCTACAATGAGCAGTTCTTC. Its protein is CSARDPTSGVYNEQFF. The J gene is TRBJ2-1, the V gene TRBV20-1, with 11 bases fitting TRBD2. The trim removed 0 bases at V and 3 bases at J, leaving 4 bases unmatched. The CDR3 is made up of 16 amino acids. Germline loops: CDR1 DFQATT, CDR2 SNEGSKA (reference sequence).

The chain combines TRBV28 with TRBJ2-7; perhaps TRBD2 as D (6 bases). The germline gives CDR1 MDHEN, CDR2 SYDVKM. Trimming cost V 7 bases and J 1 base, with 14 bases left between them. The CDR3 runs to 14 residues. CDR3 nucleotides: TGTGCCAGCAAAGGAGGGTTAGGGTCCTACGAGCAGTACTTC. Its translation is CASKGGLGSYEQYF.

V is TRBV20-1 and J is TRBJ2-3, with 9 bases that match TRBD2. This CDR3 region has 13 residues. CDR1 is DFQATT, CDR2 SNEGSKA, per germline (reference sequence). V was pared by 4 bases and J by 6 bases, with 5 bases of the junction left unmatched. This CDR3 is CSATSGAEDTQYF. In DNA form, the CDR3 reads TGCAGTGCTACTAGCGGGGCCGAGGATACGCAGTATTTT.

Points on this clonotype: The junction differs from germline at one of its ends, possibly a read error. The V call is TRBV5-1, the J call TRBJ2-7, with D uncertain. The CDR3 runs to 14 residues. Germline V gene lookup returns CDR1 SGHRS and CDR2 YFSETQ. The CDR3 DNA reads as TGTGCCAGCAGCTTAAGGAGTGCCCCCTACGAGCAGTACTTC. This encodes CASSLRSAPYEQYF.

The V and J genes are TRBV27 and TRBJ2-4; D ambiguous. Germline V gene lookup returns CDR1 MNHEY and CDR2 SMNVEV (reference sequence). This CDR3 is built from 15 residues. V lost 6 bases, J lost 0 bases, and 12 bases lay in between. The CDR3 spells CASSPGSLAKNIQYF. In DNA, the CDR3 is TGTGCCAGCAGCCCTGGAAGTCTAGCCAAAAACATTCAGTACTTC.

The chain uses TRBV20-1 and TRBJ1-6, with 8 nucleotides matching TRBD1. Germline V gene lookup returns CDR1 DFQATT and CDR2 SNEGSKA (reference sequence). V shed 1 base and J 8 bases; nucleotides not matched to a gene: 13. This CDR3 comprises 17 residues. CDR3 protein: CSARGLQGVWSDSPLHF. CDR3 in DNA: TGCAGTGCTAGAGGTCTACAGGGGGTTTGGTCAGATTCACCCCTCCACTTT.